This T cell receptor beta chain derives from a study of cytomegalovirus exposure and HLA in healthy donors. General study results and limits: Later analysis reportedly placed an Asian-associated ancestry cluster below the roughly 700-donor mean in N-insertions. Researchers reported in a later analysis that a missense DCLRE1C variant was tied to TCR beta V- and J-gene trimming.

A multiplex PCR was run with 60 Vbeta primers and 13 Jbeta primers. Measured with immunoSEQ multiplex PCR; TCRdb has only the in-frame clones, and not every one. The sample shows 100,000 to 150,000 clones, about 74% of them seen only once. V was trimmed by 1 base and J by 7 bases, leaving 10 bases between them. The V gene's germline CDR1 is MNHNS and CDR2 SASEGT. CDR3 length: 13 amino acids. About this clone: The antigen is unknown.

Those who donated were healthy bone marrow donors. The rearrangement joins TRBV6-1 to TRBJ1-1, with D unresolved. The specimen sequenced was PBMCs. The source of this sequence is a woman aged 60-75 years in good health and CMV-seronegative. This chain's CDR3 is CASSEVVPSEAFF. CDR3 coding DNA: TGTGCCAGCAGTGAAGTCGTCCCGAGTGAAGCTTTCTTT.